The source of this T cell receptor beta chain is a study of T cell responses to AZD1222 COVID-19 vaccine. Points from the study as a whole: Repertoires were obtained solely post-peak T cell response. Donors were largely white British and mainly female; clonal diversity was possibly underestimated. Targets within unmutated variant regions were reportedly found for nearly half of spike-specific TCRs.

The CDR3 is made up of 13 amino acids. J was trimmed by 5 bases and V by 10 bases; bases with no gene match: 8. Looked up from germline, CDR1 is LNHDA and CDR2 is SQIVND (reference sequence). The protocol was immunoSEQ multiplex PCR, while the TCRdb copy is restricted to in-frame clones and leaves out a portion. The sample consists of approximately 77,000 clones, 92% of them appearing once. Comments on this clone: The antigen remains unidentified.

This material consisted of peripheral blood, taken 28 days after the second AZD1222 dose. The chain couples TRBV19 to TRBJ1-2; the match to TRBD1 covers 9 bases. This receptor was identified in an adult who received the AZD1222 COVID-19 vaccine. The CDR3 spells CAISDRGSYGYTF. The DNA of the CDR3 is TGTGCCATATCGGACAGGGGAAGTTATGGCTACACCTTC.